This T cell receptor (beta chain) was sequenced for a study of cytomegalovirus exposure and HLA in healthy donors. Study-level findings and limits: Presence/absence comparisons presumed near-even sequencing depth among donors. Looking again later, the authors saw that most CMV-associated TCR beta chains seemed HLA-restricted. It was reported that TCR beta sequences correctly inferred the HLA-A and HLA-B alleles for most subjects.

Donors had nominal health at sampling but likely had unrecorded immune exposures. 13 Jbeta primers and 60 Vbeta primers were used for the PCR. TCRdb's copy holds only in-frame clones and misses some; the assay was immunoSEQ multiplex PCR. This table holds about 130,000 clones, around 81% found once. With regard to this clone: What it recognizes is unknown.

V was pared by 2 bases and J by 7 bases, with 14 bases between. The CDR3 contains 15 residues. CDR1 and CDR2 (germline): MNHEY, SMNVEV (reference sequence). The V and J genes are TRBV27 and TRBJ1-4; D is ambiguous. This receptor was taken from a man between 18 and 29 years old in good health and CMV-seronegative. Sequenced sample: PBMCs. In nucleotides, the CDR3 is TGTGCCAGCAGTTTAGTGGGCAAGGGAGGTGAAAAACTGTTTTTT. Translation: CASSLVGKGGEKLFF. Combining the CDR3 with reference TRBV27 and TRBJ1-4 gives the whole variable domain EAQVTQNPRYLITVTGKKLTVTCSQNMNHEYMSWYRQDPGLGLRQIYYSMNVEVTDKGDVPEGYKVSRKEKRNFPLILESPSPNQTSLYFCASSLVGKGGEKLFFGSGTQLSVL.